This TCR beta chain was retrieved from a study of blood T cell repertoires in COVID-19. The overall study: COVID-19 samples, acute and convalescent, were from the United States, Italy and Spain. In each case, the material was cDNA or gDNA derived from T cells, B-cell-depleted T cells, or PBMCs.

The germline V gene has CDR1 KGHSH and CDR2 LQKENI. V dropped 4 bases and J dropped 0 bases, with 15 bases sitting between them. This CDR3 contains 16 residues. Original methodology: Amplification with reference gene primers provided the estimates of nucleated cell counts. Clones were read by immunoSEQ multiplex PCR, and TCRdb kept only the in-frame ones, dropping some. That table gives V, J and clone size, and the DNA gave D and trimming. The data show around 240,000 clones, approximately 83% seen once. Sequenced material: peripheral blood. The genes are TRBV18 and TRBJ1-2; D is perhaps TRBD1 (5 bases). The clonotype comes from a woman aged 25 to 39 who had recovered from COVID-19. CDR3 loop: CASSRRGTESNYGYTF. The CDR3 DNA reads TGTGCCAGCTCACGGAGGGGAACAGAGTCTAACTATGGCTACACCTTC. Complete variable domain (other parts from reference TRBV18 and TRBJ1-2): NAGVMQNPRHLVRRRGQEARLRCSPMKGHSHVYWYRQLPEEGLKFMVYLQKENIIDESGMPKERFSAEFPKEGPSILRIQQVVRGDSAAYFCASSRRGTESNYGYTFGSGTRLTVV.